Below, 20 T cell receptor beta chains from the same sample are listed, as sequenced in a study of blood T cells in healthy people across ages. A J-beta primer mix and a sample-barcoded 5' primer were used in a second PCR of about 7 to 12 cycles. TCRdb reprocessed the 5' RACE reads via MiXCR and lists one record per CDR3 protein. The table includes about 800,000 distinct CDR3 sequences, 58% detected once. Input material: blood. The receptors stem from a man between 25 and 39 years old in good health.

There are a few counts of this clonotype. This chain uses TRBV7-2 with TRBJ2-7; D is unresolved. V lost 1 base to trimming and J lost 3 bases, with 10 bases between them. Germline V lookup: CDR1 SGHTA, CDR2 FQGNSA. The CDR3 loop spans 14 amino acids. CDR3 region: CASSLDGQLYEQYF. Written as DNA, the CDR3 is TGTGCCAGCAGCTTAGACGGGCAGCTCTACGAGCAGTACTTC.

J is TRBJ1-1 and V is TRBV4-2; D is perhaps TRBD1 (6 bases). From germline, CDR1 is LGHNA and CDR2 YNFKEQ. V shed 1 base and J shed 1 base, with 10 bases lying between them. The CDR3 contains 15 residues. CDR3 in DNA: TGTGCCAGCAGCCAAGGCCTGACAGGGAACACTGAAGCTTTCTTT. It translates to CASSQGLTGNTEAFF.

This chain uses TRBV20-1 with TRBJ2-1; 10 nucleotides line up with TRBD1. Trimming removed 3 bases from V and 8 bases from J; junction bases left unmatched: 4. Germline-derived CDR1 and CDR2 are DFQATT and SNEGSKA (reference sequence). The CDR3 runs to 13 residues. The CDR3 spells CSASADRGYEQFF. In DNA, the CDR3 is TGCAGTGCTAGTGCGGACAGGGGGTATGAGCAGTTCTTC.

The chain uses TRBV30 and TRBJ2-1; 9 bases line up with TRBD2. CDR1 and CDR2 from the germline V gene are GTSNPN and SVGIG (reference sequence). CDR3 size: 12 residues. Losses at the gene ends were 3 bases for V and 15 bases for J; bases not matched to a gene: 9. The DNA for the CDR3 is TGTGCCTGGAGCCTTCCTAGCGGGAATCTGTTCTTC. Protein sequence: CAWSLPSGNLFF.

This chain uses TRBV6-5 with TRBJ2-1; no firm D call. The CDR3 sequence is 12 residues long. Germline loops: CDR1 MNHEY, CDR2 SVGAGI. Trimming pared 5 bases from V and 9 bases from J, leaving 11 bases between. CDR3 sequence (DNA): TGTGCCAGCAGTAGGCCTAGTACTGAGCAGTTCTTC. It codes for CASSRPSTEQFF.

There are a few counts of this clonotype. The CDR3 bases are TGTGCCAGCATCGCCTTCCCCGGGACAGAATATGGCTACACCTTC. Amino acid sequence: CASIAFPGTEYGYTF. The chain employs TRBV6-1 and TRBJ1-2; 7 bases fit TRBD1. CDR1 is MNHNS and CDR2 is SASEGT in the germline V gene. The CDR3 contains 15 residues. The junction had 13 bases not matched to a gene; V was cut back by 7 bases and J by 5 bases.

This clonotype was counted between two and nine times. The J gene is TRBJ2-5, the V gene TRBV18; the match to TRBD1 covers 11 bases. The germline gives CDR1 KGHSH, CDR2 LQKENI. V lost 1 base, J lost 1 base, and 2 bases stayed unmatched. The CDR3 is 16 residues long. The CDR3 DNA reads TGTGCCAGCTCACCACGTGGACAGGGGGCCCAAGAGACCCAGTACTTC. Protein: CASSPRGQGAQETQYF. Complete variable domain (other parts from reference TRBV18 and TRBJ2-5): NAGVMQNPRHLVRRRGQEARLRCSPMKGHSHVYWYRQLPEEGLKFMVYLQKENIIDESGMPKERFSAEFPKEGPSILRIQQVVRGDSAAYFCASSPRGQGAQETQYFGPGTRLLVL.

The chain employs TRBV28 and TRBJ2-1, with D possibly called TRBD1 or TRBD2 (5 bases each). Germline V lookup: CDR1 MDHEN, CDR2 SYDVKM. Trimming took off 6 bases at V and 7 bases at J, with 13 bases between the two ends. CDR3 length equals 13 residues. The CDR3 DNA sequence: TGTGCCAGCAGGCCAGGGAGATTGAATGAGCAGTTCTTC. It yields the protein CASRPGRLNEQFF.

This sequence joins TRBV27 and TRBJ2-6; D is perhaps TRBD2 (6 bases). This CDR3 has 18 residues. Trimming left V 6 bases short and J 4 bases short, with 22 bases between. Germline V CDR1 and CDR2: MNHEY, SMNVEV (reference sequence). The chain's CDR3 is CASSLASIRRVGANVLTF. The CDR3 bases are TGTGCCAGCAGCTTGGCGTCCATCAGGAGGGTCGGGGCCAACGTCCTGACTTTC.

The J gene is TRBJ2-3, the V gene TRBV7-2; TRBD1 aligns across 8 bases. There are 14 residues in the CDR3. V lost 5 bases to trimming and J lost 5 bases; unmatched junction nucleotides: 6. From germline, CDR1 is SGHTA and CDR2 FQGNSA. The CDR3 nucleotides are TGTGCCAGCAGCCTGACAGGGGTCGGAGATACGCAGTATTTT. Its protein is CASSLTGVGDTQYF. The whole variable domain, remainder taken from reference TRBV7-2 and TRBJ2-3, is GAGVSQSPSNKVTEKGKDVELRCDPISGHTALYWYRQSLGQGLEFLIYFQGNSAPDKSGLPSDRFSAERTGGSVSTLTIQRTQQEDSAVYLCASSLTGVGDTQYFGPGTRLTVL.

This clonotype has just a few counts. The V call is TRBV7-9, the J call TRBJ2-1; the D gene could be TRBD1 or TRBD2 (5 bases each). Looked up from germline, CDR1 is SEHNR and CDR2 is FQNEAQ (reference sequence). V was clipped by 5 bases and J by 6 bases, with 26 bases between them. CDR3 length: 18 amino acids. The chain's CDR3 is CASSDFFQKGPPVNEQFF. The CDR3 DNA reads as TGTGCCAGCAGCGATTTTTTTCAAAAGGGACCCCCTGTCAATGAGCAGTTCTTC. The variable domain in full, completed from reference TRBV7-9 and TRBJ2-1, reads DTGVSQNPRHKITKRGQNVTFRCDPISEHNRLYWYRQTLGQGPEFLTYFQNEAQLEKSRLLSDRFSAERPKGSFSTLEIQRTEQGDSAMYLCASSDFFQKGPPVNEQFFGPGTRLTVL.

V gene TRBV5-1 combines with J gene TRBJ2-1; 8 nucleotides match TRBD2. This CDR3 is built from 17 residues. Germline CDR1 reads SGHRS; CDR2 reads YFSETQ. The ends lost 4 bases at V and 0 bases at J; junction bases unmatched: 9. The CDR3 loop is CASSQGLAPSSYNEQFF. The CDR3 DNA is TGCGCCAGCAGCCAAGGACTAGCTCCCAGCTCCTACAATGAGCAGTTCTTC. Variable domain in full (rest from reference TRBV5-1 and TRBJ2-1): KAGVTQTPRYLIKTRGQQVTLSCSPISGHRSVSWYQQTPGQGLQFLFEYFSETQRNKGNFPGRFSGRQFSNSRSEMNVSTLELGDSALYLCASSQGLAPSSYNEQFFGPGTRLTVL.

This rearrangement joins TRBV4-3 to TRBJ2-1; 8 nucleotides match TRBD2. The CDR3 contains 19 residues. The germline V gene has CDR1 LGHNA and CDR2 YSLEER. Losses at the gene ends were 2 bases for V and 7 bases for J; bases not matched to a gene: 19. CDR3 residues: CASSQQIRGGGRLENEQFF. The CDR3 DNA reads TGCGCCAGCAGCCAACAAATCAGGGGCGGCGGGAGGCTTGAAAATGAGCAGTTCTTC.

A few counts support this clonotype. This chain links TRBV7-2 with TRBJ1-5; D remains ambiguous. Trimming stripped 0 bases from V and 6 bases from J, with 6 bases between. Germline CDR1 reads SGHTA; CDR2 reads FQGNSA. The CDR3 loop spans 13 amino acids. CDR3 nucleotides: TGTGCCAGCAGCTTAGCTAGGCTTCAGCCCCAGCATTTT. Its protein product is CASSLARLQPQHF.

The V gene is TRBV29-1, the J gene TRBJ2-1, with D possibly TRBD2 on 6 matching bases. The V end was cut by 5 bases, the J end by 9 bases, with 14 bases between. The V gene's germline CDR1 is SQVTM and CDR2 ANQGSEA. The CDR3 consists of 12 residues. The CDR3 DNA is TGCAGCGTTAGGGTAGCGGAGGGTGAGCAGTTCTTC. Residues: CSVRVAEGEQFF.

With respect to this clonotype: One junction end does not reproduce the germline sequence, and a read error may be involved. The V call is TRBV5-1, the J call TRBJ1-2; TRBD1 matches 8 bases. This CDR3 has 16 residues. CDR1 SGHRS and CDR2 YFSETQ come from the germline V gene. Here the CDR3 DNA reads TGCACCAGCAGCCCTTCCGCCGGGGACAGGCCGATTGGCTACACCTTC. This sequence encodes CTSSPSAGDRPIGYTF.

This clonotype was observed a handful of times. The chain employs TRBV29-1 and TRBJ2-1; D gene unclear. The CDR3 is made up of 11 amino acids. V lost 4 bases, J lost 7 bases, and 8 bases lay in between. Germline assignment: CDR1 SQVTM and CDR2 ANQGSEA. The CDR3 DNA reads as TGCAGCGTTGCGGTTAGGAATGAGCAGTTCTTC. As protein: CSVAVRNEQFF.

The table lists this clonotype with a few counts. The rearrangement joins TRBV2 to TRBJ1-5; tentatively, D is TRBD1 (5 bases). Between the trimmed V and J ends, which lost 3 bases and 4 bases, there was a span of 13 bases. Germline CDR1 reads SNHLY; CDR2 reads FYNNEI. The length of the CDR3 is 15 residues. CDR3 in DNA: TGTGCCAGCAGTGAGAGGACAACCGAAAATCAGCCCCAGCATTTT. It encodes CASSERTTENQPQHF.

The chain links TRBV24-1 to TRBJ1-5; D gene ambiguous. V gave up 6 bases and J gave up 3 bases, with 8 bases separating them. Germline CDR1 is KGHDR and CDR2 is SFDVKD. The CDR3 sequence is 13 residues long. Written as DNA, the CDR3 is TGTGCCACCAGTCGGGAACCCAATCAGCCCCAGCATTTT. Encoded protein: CATSREPNQPQHF.

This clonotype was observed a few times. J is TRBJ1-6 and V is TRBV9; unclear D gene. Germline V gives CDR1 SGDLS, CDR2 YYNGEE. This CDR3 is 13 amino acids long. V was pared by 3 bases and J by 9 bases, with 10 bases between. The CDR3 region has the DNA TGTGCCAGCAGCGGTGGGAATAGTTCACCCCTCCACTTT. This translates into CASSGGNSSPLHF.